This T cell receptor beta chain was identified during a study of vaccination and CD4 T cells after COVID-19 (dated 2022 in TCRdb). Broadly, across the study: Every convalescent patient had a positive nasal swab PCR test for SARS-CoV-2, with mild disease in 9 or 10 patients and severe disease in one. In the convalescent cohort there were six males and four females, among whom were two Hispanic individuals, seven Caucasians, two Asians and one multiracial person. Two doses of either the Pfizer-BioNTech BNT162b2 vaccine (n=8) or the Moderna mRNA-1273 vaccine (n=2) were administered to participants. Post-COVID blood samples were collected from convalescent patients a median of roughly 100 days after diagnosis, with a range of roughly 30 to 161 days. Post-vaccine blood samples were taken a median of about 70 days after the second vaccine dose, with a range of roughly 13 to 250 days. For stimulating the cultures, overlapping spike peptide pools were used, derived from SARS-CoV-2 as well as from the common cold coronaviruses HCoV-NL63, HCoV-OC43 and HCoV-229E. Control cultures received a CEFX viral epitope pool as the positive control, an HIV-1 Nef peptide pool as the negative control, or no peptide. The spike-specific CD4+ TCR repertoire was compared before and after mRNA vaccination in approximately 9 COVID-19 convalescent patients and a few infection-naive healthy vaccine recipients.

The germline V gene yields SNHLY for CDR1 and FYNNEI for CDR2. The germline V end is reduced by 9 bases and the J end by 4 bases; junction bases left unmatched: 8. The CDR3 measures 15 amino acids from cysteine to phenylalanine. Only the CDR3 portion is preserved as DNA: 45 bases, with reading frame beginning at the first base. This clonotype is identified as medium-sized (0.01 to 0.1%). The clone's antigen remains unknown. Per-base quality was not reported, and no clone a single base away is much larger than it. Library creation used PCR. DNA from cultured CD4+ T cells was subjected to TCR sequencing with the Oncomine TCR Beta short-read assay at the Johns Hopkins FTIC core. The QIAamp micro DNA kit was used to extract genomic DNA from the cultured CD4+ T cells. Oncomine TCR Beta libraries from cultured CD4+ T cells were pooled using unique dual indexes and sequenced on an Illumina iSeq 100. In the source study's methods: Non-productive sequences were removed, and CDR3s that did not start with C, did not end with F or W, or were shorter than 7 amino acids were discarded. The MANAFEST web application was used to identify antigen-specific clonotypes by comparing peptide-stimulated wells against reference wells and other culture wells. An FDR below 0.05, an odds ratio above 5, and a productive frequency above 0.1% in at least two of three replicate wells were required for clones to be considered positive. A clonotype counted as cross-reactive if it showed significant expansion both in the SARS-CoV-2 spike wells and in at least one common cold coronavirus spike condition. Using R version 3.6.1, CDR3 homology was evaluated through Levenshtein distances (stringdist) along with unrooted phylogenetic trees (ape). TCRdb's own reprocessing of the public reads used fastp at Q25 and MiXCR and kept productive beta chains. Rows matching on CDR3 protein sequence are summarized as one entry with the most common DNA and genes. None of the V and J calls come from the authors' own analysis; TCRdb made them. The sample table holds about 4,100 distinct CDR3 sequences, of which about 20% were seen once. The ten largest clones take up approximately 17% of the sample.

Explained via the paper, the treatment or condition label denotes: roughly 10-day PBMC culture with coronavirus spike peptide pools or control peptides (ViraFEST assay). The ViraFEST assay, used in the study, expanded antigen-specific T cells with peptide pools and then identified the expanded clonotypes through TCR sequencing. The convalescent patients' positive SARS-CoV-2 PCR tests fell between March and December 2020, which was before the Alpha, Beta and Delta variants emerged in the United States. Each well held more than 1.5 million PBMCs cultured in IMDM containing roughly 5.4% human AB serum and about 10 IU/ml IL-2, with 10 ug/ml peptide pools added. Half of the culture medium was replaced with fresh IL-2-containing medium on days 3 and 7. Once the cells had been in culture for around 10 days, the EasySep CD4+ T cell isolation kit was used to isolate CD4+ T cells by negative selection. PBMCs were separated from whole blood using Ficoll-Paque Plus gradient centrifugation and then either used fresh or cryopreserved at -140C. Culture conditions were generally each tested in triplicate wells.

Study-level results and caveats: The median count of SARS-CoV-2-reactive clonotypes went up from approximately 20 after infection to 38 after vaccination, although the change was not significant. Among the post-vaccine SARS-CoV-2-reactive clones in convalescent patients, a median approximately 90% showed up only after vaccination, which suggests vaccine-specific priming. The number of convalescent patients in the study was relatively small, and the study did not examine early timepoints following natural infection. Of the vaccine-specific clones found in convalescent patients, nearly all (304 of 307) were mono-reactive for SARS-CoV-2 spike instead of being cross-reactive with common cold coronaviruses.

Sequenced input: CD4+ T cells from blood, cultured in vitro. The receptor's source is a human donor who had recovered from COVID-19. Recombination linked TRBV2 to TRBJ2-1; 11 central nucleotides agree with TRBD2. The DNA sequence reads TGTGCCAGGGATAAGACTAGCGGGGTTTACAATGAGCAGTTCTTC. It encodes CARDKTSGVYNEQFF.